This TCR beta chain was recovered during a study of blood T cell repertoires in COVID-19. Study information: Donors in the United States, Italy and Spain gave samples during acute or convalescent COVID-19. The analysed material was cDNA or gDNA that came from T cells, B-cell-depleted T cells, or PBMCs.

Original processing methods: Estimates of nucleated cell counts were drawn from the amplification of reference gene primers. This table comes from immunoSEQ multiplex PCR, and its TCRdb copy is limited to in-frame clones, with some not included. The V and J calls and clone size come from that table; D and trimming were worked out from the DNA. The top ten clones hold 8.1% of a sample with 150,000 or so clones, 75% to 85% of them seen once. Germline values: CDR1 GTSNPN, CDR2 SVGIG (reference sequence). The ends were cut back, 2 bases at V and 5 bases at J, with 14 bases in the middle. The CDR3 is made up of 14 amino acids. Seattle researchers signed up patients amid active infection and tracked them longitudinally.

The V gene is TRBV30, the J gene TRBJ2-3; a possible D gene is TRBD2 (5 bases). The receptor was isolated from a woman aged 60-75 years with COVID-19, enrolled during active disease. Sequences were obtained from peripheral blood. CDR3 loop: CAWSPGPRGDTQYF. Written as DNA, the CDR3 is TGTGCCTGGAGTCCCGGGCCCCGGGGAGATACGCAGTATTTT.